This T cell receptor beta chain was obtained from a study of blood T cell repertoires in COVID-19 (dated by TCRdb to the early 2020s). At the level of the whole study: Samples from collaborators originated in the United States, Italy and Spain and spanned both the acute and convalescent phases of COVID-19. Samples were obtained from the ongoing ImmuneRACE study (first 160 participants) and from some 1,300 subjects provided by 6 global collaborators. Where HLA class I and class II types were available, the types were taken from metadata supplied by the sample provider, not from assay-based typing. Nearly every sample came with metadata listing a de-identified subject ID, COVID-19 status, age in years and sex. The dataset comprised deeply sampled blood TCRbeta repertoires from subjects exposed to, actively infected with, or recovered from COVID-19. The repertoires were made available in a free public database intended to serve as a resource for research on the immune response to SARS-CoV-2. The material from the prospective study consisted of cDNA or gDNA derived from T cells, B-cell-depleted T cells, or PBMCs.

A word on this clone: It has no known antigen specificity. Nothing much larger sits one base from this clone, and base qualities are not available.

Whole blood was collected in K2EDTA tubes by collaborating institutions according to the institutions' own protocols. For TCRbeta analysis, collaborator samples were shipped as frozen whole blood, as isolated PBMCs, or as DNA extracted from either sample type. From cysteine to phenylalanine, the CDR3 is 16 amino acids long. Only the CDR3 DNA stays, 48 bases, in frame from base 1. Via the germline V gene, CDR1 is KGHSH and CDR2 LQKENI. Trimming removed 3 bases from V and 5 bases from J, leaving 16 bases between the germline ends. The immunoSEQ Assay, a bias-controlled multiplex PCR, was used to amplify TCRbeta CDR3 regions from genomic DNA. As for the authors' bioinformatics: Within the assay, amplification of reference gene primers was used to estimate how many nucleated cells each sample contained. To quantify the absolute abundance of each unique TCRbeta CDR3 rearrangement, sequence reads were collapsed and filtered. For each sample, productive Simpson clonality was calculated as the square root of Simpson's diversity index across productive rearrangements. TCRdb stores this immuneACCESS table with in-frame sequences only. Part of the clones is absent; in the studies checked, under half of the shortfall reflects unresolved V genes, and no reason is known for the rest. V and J calls and clone size follow that table, whereas D and trimming were derived from the DNA. The sample includes approximately 140,000 clones, with about 80% observed a single time. 2.2% of the sample is taken by the ten largest.

What the work shows at the level of the full study, not this receptor alone: How much clinical and demographic metadata was included differed by source and by participant, and the metadata was provided uncurated.

The sequence links TRBV18 to TRBJ1-4; the D gene is perhaps TRBD1, from 5 matching bases. Sequenced: peripheral blood. The sequence was obtained from a man between 65 and 85 years old with acute or convalescent COVID-19. The DNA sequence is as follows: TGTGCCAGCTCACCTGAGGCTGGGGCCTCAAATGAAAAACTGTTTTTT. This is translated as CASSPEAGASNEKLFF.